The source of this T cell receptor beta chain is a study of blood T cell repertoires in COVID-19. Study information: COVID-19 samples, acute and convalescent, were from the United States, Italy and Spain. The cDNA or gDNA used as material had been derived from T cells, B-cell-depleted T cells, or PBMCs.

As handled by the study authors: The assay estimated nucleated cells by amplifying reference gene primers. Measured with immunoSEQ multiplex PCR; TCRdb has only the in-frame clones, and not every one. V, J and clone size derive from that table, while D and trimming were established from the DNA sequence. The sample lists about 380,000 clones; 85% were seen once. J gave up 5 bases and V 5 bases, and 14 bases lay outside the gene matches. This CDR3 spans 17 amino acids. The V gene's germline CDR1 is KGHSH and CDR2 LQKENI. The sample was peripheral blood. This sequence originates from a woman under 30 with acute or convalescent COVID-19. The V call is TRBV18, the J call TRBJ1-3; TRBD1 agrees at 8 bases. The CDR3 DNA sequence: TGTGCCAGCTCATCCCTCGGATGGACAGGGAGTAGAAACACCATATATTTT. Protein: CASSSLGWTGSRNTIYF.